Listed below are T cell receptor beta chains from one sample, sequenced in a study of Tregs in tolerant kidney transplant recipients. TCRdb's copy holds only in-frame clones and misses some; the assay was immunoSEQ multiplex PCR. Of about 110,000 clones in the sample, 90% were seen once. Sequencing was performed on CD4+ T cells from blood, taken before the transplant. The source of these receptors is a human donor who received a combined kidney and bone marrow transplant. CDR3s include the opening cysteine and the closing phenylalanine or tryptophan. Each record gives: V gene, clone size, D gene, J gene, CDR3 DNA, CDR3 protein. A D gene is named only where the DNA matches it firmly. Clone size is not always given. Where it is, it says once, few, many or a class for expanded clones.

v_call: TRBV5-1
clone_size: NA
d_call: NA
j_call: TRBJ1-4
cdr3_nt: TGCGCCAGCAGCCCGGGGGGGACCTCAACTAATGAAAAACTGTTTTTT
cdr3_aa: CASSPGGTSTNEKLFF

v_call: TRBV1
clone_size: NA
d_call: NA
j_call: TRBJ2-1
cdr3_nt: TGCACCAGCAGACTAGCGGGGCTGTCCTACAATGAGCAGTTCTTC
cdr3_aa: CTSRLAGLSYNEQFF

v_call: TRBV6-4
clone_size: NA
d_call: TRBD1
j_call: TRBJ2-7
cdr3_nt: TGTGCCAGTTACACCGGGACAGGGGACACCACGAACGCCTACGAGCAGTACTTC
cdr3_aa: CASYTGTGDTTNAYEQYF

v_call: TRBV19
clone_size: NA
d_call: NA
j_call: TRBJ1-5
cdr3_nt: TGTGCCAGTAGCCAGGGGTATCAGCCCCAGCATTTT
cdr3_aa: CASSQGYQPQHF

v_call: TRBV7-2
clone_size: NA
d_call: NA
j_call: TRBJ1-1
cdr3_nt: TGTGCCAGCAGCCCATCAGGTATGAACACTGAAGCTTTCTTT
cdr3_aa: CASSPSGMNTEAFF

v_call: TRBV7-7
clone_size: NA
d_call: NA
j_call: TRBJ2-5
cdr3_nt: TGTGCCAGCAGCTCGGTCACGGGGAATCAAGAGACCCAGTACTTC
cdr3_aa: CASSSVTGNQETQYF

v_call: TRBV19
clone_size: NA
d_call: NA
j_call: TRBJ2-1
cdr3_nt: TGTGCCAGTAGTACAGGCGTCGGGACACACTCCTACAATGAGCAGTTCTTC
cdr3_aa: CASSTGVGTHSYNEQFF

v_call: TRBV29-1
clone_size: NA
d_call: TRBD2
j_call: TRBJ2-5
cdr3_nt: TGCAGCGTCCCCGCTAGCGGGAGCGGAGAGACCCAGTACTTC
cdr3_aa: CSVPASGSGETQYF

v_call: TRBV7-9
clone_size: NA
d_call: NA
j_call: TRBJ1-1
cdr3_nt: TGTGCCAGCAGCATCCAACAGGGTCCCATGAACACTGAAGCTTTCTTT
cdr3_aa: CASSIQQGPMNTEAFF

v_call: TRBV6-5
clone_size: NA
d_call: TRBD2
j_call: TRBJ2-7
cdr3_nt: TGTGCCAGCATACCCAGCGGGAGGGCCCACGAGCAGTACTTC
cdr3_aa: CASIPSGRAHEQYF

v_call: TRBV25-1
clone_size: few
d_call: NA
j_call: TRBJ1-4
cdr3_nt: TGTGCCAGCAGCGGTGGACTCCAACTGTTTTTT
cdr3_aa: CASSGGLQLFF

v_call: TRBV7-9
clone_size: NA
d_call: TRBD2
j_call: TRBJ2-3
cdr3_nt: TGTGCCAGCAGCTTAGTTAGGTTCGCGGGAGTAGTGACAGATACGCAGTATTTT
cdr3_aa: CASSLVRFAGVVTDTQYF

v_call: TRBV9
clone_size: NA
d_call: NA
j_call: TRBJ2-1
cdr3_nt: TGTGCCAGCAGCGTAGGGTCCCAGACATACAATGAGCAGTTCTTC
cdr3_aa: CASSVGSQTYNEQFF

v_call: TRBV4-1
clone_size: NA
d_call: NA
j_call: TRBJ1-1
cdr3_nt: TGCGCCAGCAGCCAAGAAGTGGGACTCGGGGTCGGGGCTGAAGCTTTCTTT
cdr3_aa: CASSQEVGLGVGAEAFF

v_call: TRBV5-8
clone_size: NA
d_call: TRBD2
j_call: TRBJ2-6
cdr3_nt: TGTGCCAGCAGCTTGTGGTCCGGGAGGGCCCGGTCTGGGGCCAACGTCCTGACTTTC
cdr3_aa: CASSLWSGRARSGANVLTF

v_call: TRBV5-1
clone_size: NA
d_call: TRBD1
j_call: TRBJ2-2
cdr3_nt: TGCGCCAGCAGCCCGGGACAGCTGAACACCGGGGAGCTGTTTTTT
cdr3_aa: CASSPGQLNTGELFF

v_call: TRBV10-3
clone_size: NA
d_call: TRBD2
j_call: TRBJ2-7
cdr3_nt: TGTGCCATCAGTTCGGGAGCGGGGGATTCCTACGAGCAGTACTTC
cdr3_aa: CAISSGAGDSYEQYF

v_call: TRBV6-1
clone_size: NA
d_call: NA
j_call: TRBJ1-4
cdr3_nt: TGTGCCAGCAGTGACGACGAGGGCCCGTCTGAAAAACTGTTTTTT
cdr3_aa: CASSDDEGPSEKLFF

v_call: TRBV10-3
clone_size: NA
d_call: NA
j_call: TRBJ2-1
cdr3_nt: TGTGCCATCAGTGAGTTACTAGGCGGGGCCTTAAGCTCCTACAATGAGCAGTTCTTC
cdr3_aa: CAISELLGGALSSYNEQFF

v_call: TRBV7-8
clone_size: NA
d_call: TRBD2
j_call: TRBJ2-3
cdr3_nt: TGTGCCAGCAGCTTCACTAGACTAGCGGGGAATACGCAGTATTTT
cdr3_aa: CASSFTRLAGNTQYF

v_call: TRBV18
clone_size: NA
d_call: TRBD1
j_call: TRBJ2-6
cdr3_nt: TGTGCCAGCTCAGAGAGGACAGGGGGCTTTATGGCCAACGTCCTGACTTTC
cdr3_aa: CASSERTGGFMANVLTF

v_call: TRBV6-1
clone_size: NA
d_call: TRBD2
j_call: TRBJ2-7
cdr3_nt: TGTGCCAGCAGTGAAGCTGGAGCGGGGGGCCTCTACGAGCAGTACTTC
cdr3_aa: CASSEAGAGGLYEQYF

v_call: TRBV18
clone_size: NA
d_call: TRBD2
j_call: TRBJ2-1
cdr3_nt: TGTGCCAGCTCACCGTCACTAGCGGGGAAAAACAATGAGCAGTTCTTC
cdr3_aa: CASSPSLAGKNNEQFF

v_call: TRBV5-4
clone_size: NA
d_call: TRBD1
j_call: TRBJ2-3
cdr3_nt: TGTGCCAGCAGCATCCGGGACAGTTCCGGGGATACGCAGTATTTT
cdr3_aa: CASSIRDSSGDTQYF

v_call: TRBV7-6
clone_size: NA
d_call: TRBD1
j_call: TRBJ2-6
cdr3_nt: TGTGCCAGCACCGCCGGGACAGGGAGCTCTGGGGCCAACGTCCTGACTTTC
cdr3_aa: CASTAGTGSSGANVLTF

v_call: TRBV18
clone_size: NA
d_call: TRBD1
j_call: TRBJ1-2
cdr3_nt: TGTGCCAGCTCACCGGGACAGCACTATGGCTACACCTTC
cdr3_aa: CASSPGQHYGYTF

v_call: TRBV7-9
clone_size: NA
d_call: TRBD2
j_call: TRBJ2-3
cdr3_nt: TGTGCCAGCAGCTTAGGGGCTAGCGGGAGGGCCGATACGCAGTATTTT
cdr3_aa: CASSLGASGRADTQYF

v_call: TRBV6-1
clone_size: NA
d_call: TRBD1
j_call: TRBJ2-7
cdr3_nt: TGTGCCAGCAGTGAGGCACAGGGGGTCTCATACGAGCAGTACTTC
cdr3_aa: CASSEAQGVSYEQYF

v_call: TRBV5-6
clone_size: NA
d_call: NA
j_call: TRBJ1-2
cdr3_nt: TGTGCCAGCAGCTCCAAATATGGCTACACCTTC
cdr3_aa: CASSSKYGYTF

v_call: TRBV27
clone_size: NA
d_call: NA
j_call: TRBJ1-3
cdr3_nt: TGTGCCAGCAGTTTATACGCAGGTCTCTCTGGAAACACCATATATTTT
cdr3_aa: CASSLYAGLSGNTIYF

v_call: TRBV6-6
clone_size: once
d_call: NA
j_call: TRBJ1-5
cdr3_nt: TGTGCCAGCAGTTCGGGACACAGTAATAGCAATCAGCCCCAGCATTTT
cdr3_aa: CASSSGHSNSNQPQHF